This note documents a single TCR beta chain sequence. What it binds is unknown. This sample stems from a study of cytomegalovirus exposure and HLA in healthy donors. Study-level results: When presence/absence was analysed, sequencing depth was taken to be roughly uniform across donors.

Primers for the PCR totalled 60 Vbeta and 13 Jbeta. Generated by immunoSEQ multiplex PCR, the TCRdb table keeps only in-frame clones and is missing some. Among some 51,000 clones listed, 55% to 85% were seen once. Germline V gene data show CDR1 as SGHTS and CDR2 as YDEGEE. V lost 1 base, J lost 8 bases, and 6 bases lay in between. The CDR3 sequence is 11 residues long. The TCR comes from a man in his forties in good health and CMV-seropositive. The chain carries TRBV5-8 and TRBJ1-2; D remains unclear. Sequencing was carried out using PBMCs. CDR3 sequence reads: CASSLTGGYTF. The CDR3 bases are TGTGCCAGCAGCTTGACCGGGGGCTACACCTTC.